Presented here are 11 T cell receptor beta chains from one specimen sequenced in a study of human T cells and chemical hapten exposure. TCRdb re-called the RACE reads with MiXCR, one entry per CDR3 protein. In the table there are more than 35,000 distinct CDR3 sequences, about 3.7% of which are singletons. Time point noted: healthy volunteer bleed at 6 weeks. The template was total RNA from unfractionated whole blood. Source material: whole blood. The origin of the receptors is a human donor in good health. Some clones in this sample may be carry-over from other donors' samples.

This clonotype was seen repeatedly, ten times or more. The chain carries TRBV28 and TRBJ1-5; D is perhaps TRBD1 (5 bases). Trimming left V 2 bases short and J 6 bases short, with 14 bases between. There are 15 residues in the CDR3. Germline V gene lookup returns CDR1 MDHEN and CDR2 SYDVKM. The CDR3 bases are TGTGCCAGCAGTTTAAGGGCAGGGAGGGGTCAGCCCCAGCATTTT. Encoded protein: CASSLRAGRGQPQHF.

This clonotype came up many times. The rearrangement links TRBV20-1 to TRBJ1-1, with unresolved D. The germline V gene has CDR1 DFQATT and CDR2 SNEGSKA (reference sequence). Trimming removed 1 base at V and 3 bases at J, with 9 bases between. This CDR3 is built from 13 residues. The CDR3 region is CSARVNRDTEAFF. The CDR3 DNA reads as TGCAGTGCTAGAGTAAACCGGGACACTGAAGCTTTCTTT.

There are a few counts of this clonotype. The rearrangement links TRBV20-1 to TRBJ2-7; 8 bases agree with TRBD2. V gave up 1 base and J gave up 7 bases; unmatched junction bases: 9. The CDR3 length is 14 residues. Germline V gives CDR1 DFQATT, CDR2 SNEGSKA (reference sequence). The CDR3 protein is CSARAPGGTREQYF. CDR3 coding DNA: TGCAGTGCTAGAGCCCCGGGAGGGACGAGGGAGCAGTACTTC.

This clonotype was seen a handful of times. This sequence joins TRBV10-3 and TRBJ2-2, with TRBD1 identical over 9 bases. The germline gives CDR1 ENHRY, CDR2 SYGVKD. The CDR3 is 14 residues long. With 8 bases clipped from V and 8 bases from J, the junction kept 9 bases outside the gene matches. The CDR3 DNA reads TGTGCCATCGGGACAGGGACTGGTAGAGGGGAGCTGTTTTTT. Translated, it gives CAIGTGTGRGELFF.

There are a few counts of this clonotype. This rearrangement joins TRBV2 to TRBJ1-1, with D perhaps matching TRBD1 (6 bases). Looked up from germline, CDR1 is SNHLY and CDR2 is FYNNEI. V was pared by 6 bases and J by 11 bases, with 22 bases between. The length of the CDR3 is 14 residues. The CDR3 sequence is CASSGTRGLMMAFF. The CDR3 nucleotides are TGTGCCAGCAGCGGGACCAGGGGCCTTATGATGGCTTTCTTT.

This clonotype was recorded many times. Likely a read error: the CDR3 ends without its conserved phenylalanine or tryptophan. Here the CDR3 DNA reads TGCAGCGTTGAATACGGCTGGGAGACCCAGTACGTC. Amino acids: CSVEYGWETQYV. This chain uses TRBV29-1 with TRBJ2-5; D gene ambiguous. V lost 2 bases to trimming and J lost 5 bases, with 9 bases between them. This CDR3 is 12 amino acids long. Germline lookup yields CDR1 SQVTM and CDR2 ANQGSEA.

This sequence joins TRBV10-3 and TRBJ2-2, with 10 bases aligning to TRBD1. This CDR3 contains 13 residues. The J segment lost 7 bases and the V segment lost 6 bases, leaving 2 bases of the junction unmatched. CDR1 and CDR2 (germline): ENHRY, SYGVKD. CDR3 nucleotides: TGTGCCATCAGAGGACAGGGGGTCGGGGAGCTGTTTTTT. Residues: CAIRGQGVGELFF.

The CDR3 spells CASSSNPVTEAFF. The CDR3 bases are TGTGCCAGCAGCTCGAACCCCGTCACAGAAGCTTTCTTT. The chain links TRBV27 to TRBJ1-1, with D uncertain. The V end was cut by 6 bases, the J end by 8 bases, with 16 bases between. Germline CDR1 reads MNHEY; CDR2 reads SMNVEV (reference sequence). The CDR3 sequence is 13 residues long.

The table lists this clonotype with many counts. As DNA, the CDR3 is TGCGCCAGCAGCTTGCGGGGGACTGGCTCCTACAATGAGCAGTTCTTC. This codes for CASSLRGTGSYNEQFF. This chain links TRBV5-1 with TRBJ2-1, with D maybe TRBD2 (6 bases). The CDR3 is 16 residues long. V dropped 1 base and J dropped 0 bases, with 11 bases sitting between them. Per germline, CDR1 SGHRS and CDR2 YFSETQ.

The chain is built from TRBV3-1 and TRBJ1-5; no clear D. Trimming took off 1 base at V and 9 bases at J, with 7 bases between the two ends. The CDR3 extends over 12 amino acids. Germline CDR1 is LGHDT and CDR2 is YNNKEL (reference sequence). CDR3 amino acids: CASSQVWGPQHF. CDR3 DNA sequence: TGTGCCAGCAGCCAAGTGTGGGGGCCCCAGCATTTT.

The V and J genes are TRBV28 and TRBJ1-5; D perhaps matches TRBD1 (5 bases). The V and J ends lost 9 bases and 0 bases respectively, with 12 bases between them. Germline-derived CDR1 and CDR2 are MDHEN and SYDVKM. The CDR3 is made up of 14 amino acids. DNA for the CDR3: TGTGCCAGTTTACAGGCTCTTAGCAATCAGCCCCAGCATTTT. Translated, it gives CASLQALSNQPQHF.